The entry that follows covers one T cell receptor beta chain sequence. Antigen: not known. Expressed TCRB transcripts were sequenced because the isolated RNA had all been reverse transcribed beforehand. Around 3.57 million reads was the average for naive, central memory and regulatory T cell samples. Sequencing used immunoSEQ multiplex PCR; TCRdb keeps in-frame clones, though not all of them. This sample has about 160,000 clones, with roughly 8% found just once. This entry belongs to a study of beta chain features in type 1 diabetes. General observations from the study: For patients, the naive, central memory and Treg TCRB repertoires appeared more alike than for healthy donors. People with Type 1 diabetes carried modestly yet significantly shorter TCRB CDR3s in all four CD4+ subsets.

The CDR3 extends over 14 amino acids. Between the trimmed V and J ends, which lost 4 bases and 4 bases, there was a span of 13 bases. Germline V gene data show CDR1 as LGHNA and CDR2 as YSLEER. CD4+ cells of the naive, central memory, regulatory and stem cell-like memory types were sorted via CD45RO/CCR7/CD25/CD127/CD95/CD27. The sample comprised central memory CD4+ T cells from blood. The source is a man aged 18-30 years with type 1 diabetes. J is TRBJ2-5 and V is TRBV4-3; D unresolved. CDR3: CASSPAPSGETQYF. CDR3 coding DNA: TGCGCCAGCAGCCCAGCACCGTCAGGAGAGACCCAGTACTTC.